This T cell receptor (beta chain) stems from a study of T-cell memory formation after mild COVID-19. Points from the study as a whole: Clones contracting across day 15 to 85 had a balanced CD4/CD8 profile; later expanding clones leaned CD4+. Shrinking CD4+ clones were chiefly CM and EM; CD8+ ones were chiefly EMRA.

Regarding this clonotype: Its target is not known.

TCRdb called the 5' RACE reads again in MiXCR, with one record for every CDR3 protein. The sample lists around 430,000 distinct CDR3 sequences; roughly 15% were seen once. The CDR3 contains 15 residues. Germline V gives CDR1 MNHEY, CDR2 SMNVEV (reference sequence). The J segment lost 4 bases and the V segment lost 6 bases, leaving 9 bases of the junction unmatched. The sample taken for sequencing was PBMCs or a T cell subset sorted from them (not recorded which). The chain is built from TRBV27 and TRBJ2-3, with 8 bases aligning to TRBD1. The sequence derives from a man between 18 and 29 years old who had mild COVID-19 (a few samples of this study predate the infection). Cell type and time point are not known. CDR3 amino acids: CASRGQGARADTQYF. CDR3 in DNA: TGTGCCAGCAGGGGGCAGGGGGCGCGGGCAGATACGCAGTATTTT.